Detailed here is one T cell receptor (beta chain). This sample stems from a study of blood T cell repertoires in COVID-19. Study in general: Samples taken during acute and convalescent COVID-19 were collected in the United States, Italy and Spain. The analysed material was cDNA or gDNA that came from T cells, B-cell-depleted T cells, or PBMCs.

Some clones are missing from TCRdb's copy, which holds only in-frame ones; the method was immunoSEQ multiplex PCR. The sample holds roughly 76,000 clones; roughly four fifths are singletons and the top ten take 35% to 40%. Trimming pared 7 bases from V and 1 base from J, leaving 11 bases between. This CDR3 is 14 amino acids long. Germline V CDR1 and CDR2: LNHDA, SQIVND (reference sequence). The clonotype was recovered from a woman aged 70 to 79 with acute or convalescent COVID-19. The genes are TRBV19 and TRBJ1-5, with a tentative D call TRBD1 (6 bases). The sequenced material came from peripheral blood. The CDR3 DNA follows: TGTGCCAGTAACGCCGGACAGAGCAATCAGCCCCAGCATTTT. Its protein product is CASNAGQSNQPQHF.